Only a few counts were recorded for the clone carrying this TCR beta chain. Its specificity is not known. This entry belongs to a study of siplizumab effects on memory and regulatory T cells. The CDR3 is 14 residues long. The trim removed 7 bases at V and 2 bases at J, leaving 9 bases unmatched. Germline CDR1 reads GTSNPN; CDR2 reads SVGIG (reference sequence). Repertoires were generated with immunoSEQ multiplex PCR, while TCRdb's copy carries only in-frame clones and drops some. Of about 13,000 clones in the sample, 30% to 40% were seen once. Cocultured for 6 to 7 days at 37°C were the mixed lymphocyte reaction cells. Study-level points and caveats: The suppressive capacity of proliferating Tregs from siplizumab cultures remained unconfirmed.

The chain couples TRBV30 to TRBJ2-3; TRBD1 aligns across 7 bases. The sequenced sample was CFSE-low (dividing) CD8+ T cells sorted from an allogeneic mixed lymphocyte reaction. The TCR originated in a human donor in good health; the cells came from an allogeneic mixed lymphocyte reaction. The CDR3 coding sequence is TGTGCCTATACTTGGACAGGAATCACAGATACGCAGTATTTT. Translation gives CAYTWTGITDTQYF.